Each of the 29 T cell receptor beta chains below was sequenced from the same sample in a study of shared clonotypes between healthy human individuals. Some clones are missing from TCRdb's copy, which holds only in-frame ones; the method was immunoSEQ multiplex PCR. The sample shows hundreds of thousands of clones, around three quarters of them seen only once. Source material: PBMCs. The receptors come from a woman between 35 and 50 years old in good health. Some clones in this sample may be carry-over from other donors' samples.

The CDR3 DNA sequence: TGTGCCAGCTCACCCTCCCGGACATCAAGACTAGCGGGAGGGCCAGGCAATGAGCAGTTCTTC. Translating gives CASSPSRTSRLAGGPGNEQFF. This chain joins TRBV18 and TRBJ2-1; TRBD2 matches 14 bases. After removal of 3 bases from V and 6 bases from J, the junction contained 19 bases not matched to a gene. Per the germline V gene, CDR1 is KGHSH and CDR2 is LQKENI. This CDR3 is built from 21 residues.

In its sample, this clone was seen once. The chain combines TRBV5-1 with TRBJ2-3; D is ambiguous. The CDR3 covers 12 residues. Germline loops: CDR1 SGHRS, CDR2 YFSETQ. V lost 0 bases and J lost 4, with 3 bases in between. CDR3: CASSLESDTQYF. DNA of the CDR3: TGCGCCAGCAGCTTGGAATCAGATACGCAGTATTTT.

CDR3 sequence reads: CSVQGTAGEKLFF. The CDR3 coding sequence is TGCAGCGTCCAGGGAACGGCGGGTGAAAAACTGTTTTTT. The V gene is TRBV29-1, the J gene TRBJ1-4, with a tentative D call TRBD1 (5 bases). Per the germline V gene, CDR1 is SQVTM and CDR2 is ANQGSEA. CDR3 length: 13 residues. V was trimmed by 6 bases and J by 7 bases, leaving 15 bases between them.

The gene calls are TRBV28 and TRBJ1-5; no definite D call. Looked up from germline, CDR1 is MDHEN and CDR2 is SYDVKM. This CDR3 is built from 16 residues. V lost 6 bases, J lost 0 bases, and 15 bases lay in between. The CDR3 bases are TGTGCCAGCAGAAAGGACGGCGGCTATAGCAATCAGCCCCAGCATTTT. It specifies CASRKDGGYSNQPQHF.

V is TRBV10-3 and J is TRBJ2-3, with a tentative D call TRBD2 (6 bases). Germline V gene lookup returns CDR1 ENHRY and CDR2 SYGVKD. Trimming removed 7 bases at V and 2 bases at J, with 10 bases between. This CDR3 has 13 amino acids. In DNA, the CDR3 is TGTGCCATCAAATTAGCGGACACAGATACGCAGTATTTT. Translation gives CAIKLADTDTQYF.

The gene calls are TRBV23-1 and TRBJ2-7; D remains unclear. TRBV23-1 carries the ORF label, with uncertain function. The V gene lost 0 bases and the J gene lost 3 bases, with 6 bases spanning the gap. There are 13 residues in the CDR3. CDR3 DNA: TGCGCCAGCAGTCAATCGGCGTTCTACGAGCAGTACTTC. As protein: CASSQSAFYEQYF.

About this clone itself: A much bigger clone sits one base away, suggesting this may be a read error. The genes are TRBV27 and TRBJ1-1; no clear D gene. Looked up from germline, CDR1 is MNHEY and CDR2 is SMNVEV (reference sequence). The CDR3 covers 13 residues. The CDR3 DNA follows: TGTTCCAGCAGTACCCGTATGGGCACTGAAGCTTTCTTT. Translating gives CSSSTRMGTEAFF.

This chain connects TRBV7-2 to TRBJ2-7; D gene ambiguous. V lost 1 base and J 0 bases, leaving 10 bases between the germline ends. CDR3 length: 15 amino acids. CDR1 is SGHTA and CDR2 is FQGNSA in the germline V gene. The CDR3 reads CASSLGQRSSYEQYF. CDR3 DNA: TGTGCCAGCAGCTTAGGTCAAAGGAGCTCCTACGAGCAGTACTTC.

The chain combines TRBV7-2 with TRBJ2-1, with 15 bases fitting TRBD2. CDR1 and CDR2 (germline): SGHTA, FQGNSA. The length of the CDR3 is 14 residues. J lost 7 bases, V lost 6 bases, and 1 base had no gene match. CDR3 DNA: TGTGCCAGCAGAGGGACTAGCGGGAGGAATGAGCAGTTCTTC. It encodes CASRGTSGRNEQFF.

The chain has TRBV5-6 and TRBJ2-1; no reliable D call. Trimming stripped 1 base from V and 2 bases from J, with 10 bases between. From germline, CDR1 is SGHDT and CDR2 YYEEEE. This CDR3 is built from 15 residues. The CDR3 sequence is CASSLRVVTYNEQFF. The CDR3 DNA is TGTGCCAGCAGCTTGAGGGTTGTCACCTACAATGAGCAGTTCTTC.

This clone appeared a single time. The gene calls are TRBV18 and TRBJ2-7, with a tentative D call TRBD1 (5 bases). CDR1 KGHSH and CDR2 LQKENI come from the germline V gene. The CDR3 extends over 15 amino acids. Trimming took off 4 bases at V and 4 bases at J, with 17 bases between the two ends. For the CDR3, the DNA is TGTGCCAGCTCACTAAGCCAGGGTGGGGCTTACGAGCAGTACTTC. Residues: CASSLSQGGAYEQYF.

This clone was observed a handful of times. This chain uses TRBV19 with TRBJ2-7, with D perhaps matching TRBD2 (6 bases). The CDR3 loop spans 16 amino acids. Germline CDR1 and CDR2: LNHDA and SQIVND (reference sequence). Trimming took 3 bases from V and 0 from J, leaving 15 bases between them. The CDR3 loop reads CASSMWGDRSSYEQYF. CDR3 DNA: TGTGCCAGTAGTATGTGGGGGGACCGGAGCTCCTACGAGCAGTACTTC.

This rearrangement joins TRBV7-6 to TRBJ2-1; D not certain. This CDR3 contains 12 residues. V was trimmed by 2 bases and J by 10 bases, leaving 9 bases between them. Germline CDR1 SGHVS, CDR2 FNYEAQ. The CDR3 here is CASSLYQAEQFF. The DNA for the CDR3 is TGTGCCAGCAGCTTATATCAGGCCGAGCAGTTCTTC.

The chain recombines TRBV5-5 with TRBJ1-3, with D unresolved. The CDR3 runs 15 residues. Between the trimmed V and J ends, which lost 2 bases and 0 bases, there was a span of 9 bases. The germline V gene encodes CDR1 SGHKS and CDR2 YYEKEE (reference sequence). In DNA, the CDR3 is TGTGCCAGCAGCTTTGGAAGGTTCTCTGGAAACACCATATATTTT. Translated: CASSFGRFSGNTIYF.

V and J are TRBV30 and TRBJ1-1; D unresolved. This CDR3 has 16 residues. Per the germline V gene, CDR1 is GTSNPN and CDR2 is SVGIG (reference sequence). V was pared by 0 bases and J by 0 bases, with 14 bases between. In DNA, the CDR3 is TGTGCCTGGAGTGTACAGCGCACCGCAATGAACACTGAAGCTTTCTTT. Protein sequence: CAWSVQRTAMNTEAFF.

This clone was recorded only once. This chain connects TRBV11-1 to TRBJ2-7; 10 bases line up with TRBD2. CDR3 length equals 15 residues. J gave up 2 bases and V 1 base, and 2 bases lay outside the gene matches. Germline V lookup: CDR1 SGHAT, CDR2 FQDESV (reference sequence). The CDR3 DNA is TGTGCCAGCAGCTTAGGAGCGGGAGGGGCCTACGAGCAGTACTTC. It specifies CASSLGAGGAYEQYF.

The chain joins TRBV7-2 to TRBJ1-3; unclear D gene. With 4 bases removed from V and 5 bases from J, the gap between germline ends came to 6 bases. The CDR3 runs 12 residues. Germline CDR1 and CDR2: SGHTA and FQGNSA. CDR3 region: CASSWARNTIYF. The CDR3 DNA sequence: TGTGCCAGCAGCTGGGCCAGAAACACCATATATTTT.

This clone occurred a few times. The genes are TRBV2 and TRBJ2-1; weak D call: TRBD2 (6 bases). The CDR3 length is 13 residues. Between the trimmed V and J ends, which lost 8 bases and 5 bases, there was a span of 13 bases. The germline V gene encodes CDR1 SNHLY and CDR2 FYNNEI. The CDR3 nucleotides read TGTGCCAGCGGGGCGGGGCCCAACAATGAGCAGTTCTTC. Its translation is CASGAGPNNEQFF. The variable domain in full, completed from reference TRBV2 and TRBJ2-1, reads EPEVTQTPSHQVTQMGQEVILRCVPISNHLYFYWYRQILGQKVEFLVSFYNNEISEKSEIFDDQFSVERPDGSNFTLKIRSTKLEDSAMYFCASGAGPNNEQFFGPGTRLTVL.

The V gene is TRBV4-2, the J gene TRBJ2-7; 10 positions match TRBD2. The trim removed 4 bases at V and 2 bases at J, leaving 5 bases unmatched. This CDR3 has 15 residues. Germline V lookup: CDR1 LGHNA, CDR2 YNFKEQ. For the CDR3, the DNA is TGTGCCAGCAGCCTTCGGACTAGCGGCACCTACGAGCAGTACTTC. Translated, it gives CASSLRTSGTYEQYF.

With regard to this clone: A clone one base away is much larger, so this may be a read error. The chain employs TRBV4-1 and TRBJ2-5; D unresolved. Germline assignment: CDR1 MGHRA and CDR2 YSYEKL. V lost 0 bases and J 10 bases, leaving 12 bases between the germline ends. The length of the CDR3 is 13 residues. The CDR3 coding sequence is TGCGCCAGCAGCCAAGATTGTGTAGCAGTCCAGTACTTC. Protein: CASSQDCVAVQYF.

The rearrangement links TRBV10-3 to TRBJ1-5; tentatively, D is TRBD1 (5 bases). The CDR3 is made up of 15 amino acids. Germline CDR1 and CDR2: ENHRY and SYGVKD. The V end lost 0 bases, the J end lost 0 bases, and 6 bases lay between the germline ends. The chain's CDR3 is CAISESGLSNQPQHF. CDR3 coding DNA: TGTGCCATCAGTGAGTCGGGGCTTAGCAATCAGCCCCAGCATTTT.

The V gene is TRBV28, the J gene TRBJ2-2; D ambiguous. CDR3 length: 15 amino acids. The V end lost 2 bases, the J end lost 7 bases, and 14 bases lay between the germline ends. The germline gives CDR1 MDHEN, CDR2 SYDVKM. CDR3 nucleotides: TGTGCCAGCAGTTTAGGACCCCTGGGCATCGGGGAGCTGTTTTTT. Amino acid sequence: CASSLGPLGIGELFF.

Notes on this clone: This specimen includes other DNA sequences encoding the same CDR3. The genes are TRBV29-1 and TRBJ2-5, with D perhaps TRBD2 (5 bases). The V end was cut by 4 bases, the J end by 5 bases, with 5 bases between. The CDR3 runs to 10 residues. The germline V gene encodes CDR1 SQVTM and CDR2 ANQGSEA. The CDR3 nucleotides read TGCAGCGTTGGAGGGGAGACCCAGTACTTC. Translated, it gives CSVGGETQYF.

This clone appeared once. The rearrangement joins TRBV13 to TRBJ2-1; 13 bases line up with TRBD2. Germline V gives CDR1 PRHDT, CDR2 FYEKMQ (reference sequence). V gave up 5 bases and J gave up 9 bases; unmatched junction bases: 7. CDR3 size: 15 residues. The CDR3 coding sequence is TGTGCCAGCAGCATCGGACTAGCGGGAGTTTCTGAGCAGTTCTTC. Amino acids: CASSIGLAGVSEQFF.

The rearrangement joins TRBV10-3 to TRBJ2-1; 12 nucleotides agree with TRBD2. V lost 8 bases and J lost 7; bases outside the gene matches: 3. Per the germline V gene, CDR1 is ENHRY and CDR2 is SYGVKD. The CDR3 is 13 residues long. In DNA, the CDR3 is TGTGCCATCGGACTAGCGGGGACAAATGAGCAGTTCTTC. Translated: CAIGLAGTNEQFF.

The chain joins TRBV28 to TRBJ2-7; possible D gene TRBD2, 5 bases. The CDR3 has 13 residues. CDR1 is MDHEN and CDR2 is SYDVKM in the germline V gene. The V and J ends lost 1 base and 3 bases respectively, with 7 bases between them. The CDR3 DNA follows: TGTGCCAGCAGTTTATACGGGGACTACGAGCAGTACTTC. Its translation is CASSLYGDYEQYF.

This clone was seen only a few times. This sequence joins TRBV11-3 and TRBJ2-2, with D possibly TRBD1 on 5 matching bases. V lost 6 bases and J 1 base, leaving 6 bases between the germline ends. This CDR3 comprises 13 residues. CDR1 is SGHNT, CDR2 YENEEA, per germline. CDR3 bases: TGTGCCAGCAGGCAGGGGAACACCGGGGAGCTGTTTTTT. This gives the protein CASRQGNTGELFF.

Turning to this clone: A far larger clone is off by one base, so a read error is likely. Additional DNA sequences in this sample encode the identical CDR3. V and J are TRBV30 and TRBJ2-2; tentatively, D is TRBD2 (5 bases). V gave up 2 bases and J gave up 7 bases, with 17 bases separating them. Germline loops: CDR1 GTSNPN, CDR2 SVGIG (reference sequence). The CDR3 extends over 15 amino acids. CDR3 DNA: TGTGCCTGGAGTAGCGGAAGGGCCTCAGTCGGGGAGCTGTTTTTT. Its translation: CAWSSGRASVGELFF.

Of note for this clone: This likely reflects a read error, since a far larger clone is one base away. At the DNA level, this CDR3 is encoded by other sequences in the same sample as well. The chain links TRBV6-1 to TRBJ1-5, with D hard to call. Trimming removed 9 bases at V and 3 bases at J, with 12 bases between. Germline CDR1 is MNHNS and CDR2 is SASEGT. This CDR3 has 13 residues. CDR3 sequence (DNA): TGTGCCAGTAGTAAAGAGGCCAATCAGCCCCAGCATTTT. Protein product: CASSKEANQPQHF.